These 13 T cell receptor beta chains were all obtained from the same sample, sequenced in a study of beta chain features in type 1 diabetes. Which antigens these TCRs recognize remains unknown. What was sequenced were expressed TCRB transcripts, since all of the isolated RNA had been reverse transcribed. The assay was immunoSEQ multiplex PCR, and TCRdb's table has in-frame clones only and misses some. The table records about 160,000 clones, approximately 9% of them present only once. Study observations and caveats: Among patients with Type 1 diabetes, TCRB CDR3s were moderately but significantly shorter in every one of the four CD4+ subsets.

Sequencing was done on a sample of central memory CD4+ T cells from blood. The receptors derive from a woman between 18 and 29 years old with type 1 diabetes.

This clone was detected only a few times. The chain carries TRBV4-1 and TRBJ2-3; 7 positions agree with TRBD1. CDR1 is MGHRA and CDR2 is YSYEKL in the germline V gene. This CDR3 region has 16 residues. V lost 0 bases and J lost 3; bases outside the gene matches: 6. CDR3 residues: CASSQDRDRATDTQYF. CDR3 DNA: TGCGCCAGCAGCCAAGACAGGGACAGAGCAACAGATACGCAGTATTTT.

This chain links TRBV29-1 with TRBJ2-1; 8 nucleotides agree with TRBD2. V lost 5 bases, J lost 6 bases, and 9 bases stayed unmatched. Germline V CDR1 and CDR2: SQVTM, ANQGSEA. This CDR3 is 14 amino acids long. In nucleotides, the CDR3 is TGCAGCGTTACCGGGACTAGTTGGGCCAATGAGCAGTTCTTC. Its translation is CSVTGTSWANEQFF.

The chain combines TRBV12-5 with TRBJ2-3, with 7 nucleotides matching TRBD2. Per the germline V gene, CDR1 is LGHNT and CDR2 is FRNRAP. Germline trimming cut 1 base from V and 7 bases from J; bases unmatched to any gene: 8. CDR3 size: 15 residues. Here the CDR3 reads CASGLGDYARNTQYF. CDR3 nucleotides: TGTGCTAGTGGTTTGGGGGACTACGCTAGGAATACGCAGTATTTT.

The chain joins TRBV18 to TRBJ2-7; tentatively, D is TRBD2 (5 bases). Germline CDR1 KGHSH, CDR2 LQKENI. The CDR3 covers 12 residues. Trimming took off 1 base at V and 9 bases at J, with 10 bases between the two ends. The CDR3 loop reads CASSPQTSVQYF. CDR3 coding DNA: TGTGCCAGCTCACCACAAACTAGTGTGCAGTACTTC.

There are a few counts of this clone. The CDR3 sequence: CASSQGTGLTGELFF. The CDR3 DNA sequence: TGCGCCAGCAGCCAAGGGACAGGGTTAACCGGGGAGCTGTTTTTT. The gene calls are TRBV4-1 and TRBJ2-2, with 8 nucleotides matching TRBD1. The junction had 3 bases not matched to a gene; V was cut back by 1 base and J by 5 bases. The CDR3 totals 15 residues. Germline V gene lookup returns CDR1 MGHRA and CDR2 YSYEKL.

The chain links TRBV4-3 to TRBJ2-1; D ambiguous. This CDR3 has 16 residues. V shed 0 bases and J shed 3 bases, with 12 bases lying between them. Germline V CDR1 and CDR2: LGHNA, YSLEER. The CDR3 protein is CASSQDPLGSYNEQFF. The DNA of the CDR3 is TGCGCCAGCAGCCAAGATCCGCTCGGTAGCTACAATGAGCAGTTCTTC.

This clone was seen only a few times. The chain has TRBV18 and TRBJ1-6; 10 bases fit TRBD1. The CDR3 has 14 amino acids. Germline V gene lookup returns CDR1 KGHSH and CDR2 LQKENI. The V gene end was trimmed by 5 bases and the J gene end by 12 bases; junction bases not matched to a gene: 7. The CDR3, as DNA: TGTGCCAGCTCAATGGGGACAGGGGAGAGACCCCTCCACTTT. It specifies CASSMGTGERPLHF.

This clone was observed a handful of times. The V call is TRBV6-5, the J call TRBJ2-1; 9 bases are shared with TRBD2. CDR1 is MNHEY and CDR2 is SVGAGI in the germline V gene. CDR3 length equals 16 residues. V was pared by 4 bases and J by 5 bases, with 9 bases of the junction left unmatched. The CDR3 here is CASSSVAGVIDNEQFF. CDR3 bases: TGTGCCAGCAGTTCCGTAGCGGGAGTCATCGACAATGAGCAGTTCTTC.

This clone was seen more than once but under ten times. This CDR3 reads CASKEGVGGANVLTF. DNA of the CDR3: TGTGCCAGCAAAGAGGGGGTGGGTGGGGCCAACGTCCTGACTTTC. The chain combines TRBV6-5 with TRBJ2-6, with D perhaps matching TRBD1 (6 bases). V lost 7 bases and J 3 bases, leaving 13 bases between the germline ends. Germline values: CDR1 MNHEY, CDR2 SVGAGI. This CDR3 has 15 residues.

This clone was observed a few times. For the CDR3, the DNA is TGTGCCTGGAGTGTAGGGCCGGGGAGCTATGGCTACACCTTC. This codes for CAWSVGPGSYGYTF. V usage is TRBV30 and J usage is TRBJ1-2, with D unresolved. CDR3 length: 14 residues. CDR1 is GTSNPN, CDR2 SVGIG, per germline (reference sequence). Trimming stripped 0 bases from V and 4 bases from J, with 12 bases between.

The CDR3 loop is CAMRQATGLAGSSSYNEQFF. The CDR3 nucleotides read TGTGCCATGAGACAGGCCACGGGACTAGCGGGGTCCAGTTCCTACAATGAGCAGTTCTTC. The chain combines TRBV19 with TRBJ2-1, with 13 bases that match TRBD2. CDR3 length: 20 residues. V lost 10 bases to trimming and J lost 1 base; unmatched junction nucleotides: 19. Germline V gene data show CDR1 as LNHDA and CDR2 as SQIVND (reference sequence). Filled out from reference TRBV19 and TRBJ2-1, the complete variable domain reads DGGITQSPKYLFRKEGQNVTLSCEQNLNHDAMYWYRQDPGQGLRLIYYSQIVNDFQKGDIAEGYSVSREKKESFPLTVTSAQKNPTAFYLCAMRQATGLAGSSSYNEQFFGPGTRLTVL.

The V gene is TRBV6-6, the J gene TRBJ2-5; 11 positions agree with TRBD2. The CDR3 loop spans 13 amino acids. Germline CDR1 MNHNY, CDR2 SVGAGI (reference sequence). V trimming: 10 bases; J trimming: 4 bases; junction bases outside the gene matches: 5. CDR3 bases: TGTGCCACCCTAGCGGGAGGAGGAGAGACCCAGTACTTC. It is translated as CATLAGGGETQYF.

This sequence joins TRBV2 and TRBJ1-1; D call uncertain. Germline V gene sequence: CDR1 SNHLY, CDR2 FYNNEI. Trimming removed 6 bases from V and 4 bases from J, with 12 bases in between. The CDR3 totals 13 residues. CDR3 amino acids: CASRSGSTTEAFF. The CDR3 DNA is TGTGCCAGCAGGTCCGGGTCCACCACTGAAGCTTTCTTT.